This is a list of T cell receptor beta chains from one sample in a study of blood T cell repertoires in COVID-19. Clones were sequenced by immunoSEQ multiplex PCR, and TCRdb holds only the in-frame ones, with some missing. In the table there are roughly 70,000 clones, 73% of which are singletons. The specimen sequenced was peripheral blood. The receptors stem from a man aged 55-75 years with acute or convalescent COVID-19. The CDR3 runs from the conserved cysteine through the conserved F or W. D genes are given only for firm matches. For some rows the clone size is stated as once, few or many, or as a class when expanded; others skip it.

TRBD2	TRBV29-1	.	TRBJ2-7	TGCAGCGTTGTTGGAGCGGGAGGGCCCTCGAGCTCCTACGAGCAGTACTTC	CSVVGAGGPSSSYEQYF
TRBD1	TRBV4-1	.	TRBJ2-4	TGCGCCAGCAGCCGGGACAGCTCTGGAAACATTCAGTACTTC	CASSRDSSGNIQYF
.	TRBV29-1	.	TRBJ2-5	TGCAGCGTTGAGAGGCAGTATGAGACCCAGTACTTC	CSVERQYETQYF
TRBD2	TRBV4-1	.	TRBJ2-1	TGCGCCAGCAGCCCGCTGGCGGGGGGGCAAAGTGAGCAGTTCTTC	CASSPLAGGQSEQFF
TRBD1	TRBV5-1	.	TRBJ2-3	TGCGCCAGCAGCTTGGACAGGGGGCTCGCAGATACGCAGTATTTT	CASSLDRGLADTQYF
.	TRBV28	.	TRBJ1-5	TGTGCCAGCAGTTTAGCCGGGGTTCAGCCCCAGCATTTT	CASSLAGVQPQHF
.	TRBV27	.	TRBJ2-2	TGTGCCAGCAGTTTATGGGGGGTTAGGGGCACCGGGGAGCTGTTTTTT	CASSLWGVRGTGELFF
.	TRBV4-1	.	TRBJ1-2	TGCGCCAGCAGCCTAGGAGGGGACTATGGCTACACCTTC	CASSLGGDYGYTF
TRBD1	TRBV6-7	.	TRBJ1-1	TGTGCCAGCAGTGGGACAGGGGTCACTGAAGCTTTCTTT	CASSGTGVTEAFF
TRBD1	TRBV25-1	few	TRBJ1-4	TGTGCCAGCAGTGAATATATAGGGGGCGCTTATGAAAAACTGTTTTTT	CASSEYIGGAYEKLFF
TRBD1	TRBV9	.	TRBJ1-6	TGTGCCAGCAGCGGGTCGGGACAGCGGAATTCACCCCTCCACTTT	CASSGSGQRNSPLHF
TRBD1	TRBV14	few	TRBJ1-1	TGTGCCAGCAGCGGACTGACAGGGGAGAACACTGAAGCTTTCTTT	CASSGLTGENTEAFF
TRBD1	TRBV11-2	.	TRBJ1-4	TGTGCCAGCAGAACAGGGGGAGATGAAAAACTGTTTTTT	CASRTGGDEKLFF
TRBD1	TRBV5-1	.	TRBJ1-2	TGCGCCAGCAGCTTGGGCGGGACAGGGAGCTATGGCTACACCTTC	CASSLGGTGSYGYTF
.	TRBV7-3	.	TRBJ2-3	TGTGCCAGCAGGTTTCTGGGGGTCGGGAGCGGAGATACGCAGTATTTT	CASRFLGVGSGDTQYF
.	TRBV7-3	.	TRBJ1-2	TGTGCCAGCAGCCCCAATGGGGGGGAGGGTGGTGGCTACACCTTC	CASSPNGGEGGGYTF
.	TRBV24-1	.	TRBJ2-7	TGTGCCACCAGTGATAAGGACAGCTATTCCTACGAGCAGTACTTC	CATSDKDSYSYEQYF
TRBD1	TRBV6-5	.	TRBJ2-7	TGTGCCAGCAAATTACAGGGGGCCGACTCCTACGAGCAGTACTTC	CASKLQGADSYEQYF
TRBD1	TRBV12-5	.	TRBJ2-1	TGTGCTAGTGACGACAGGGGGAATGAGCAGTTCTTC	CASDDRGNEQFF
.	TRBV30	.	TRBJ1-1	TGTGCCTGGAGTGTCGGGGAAACTGAAGCTTTCTTT	CAWSVGETEAFF
.	TRBV5-6	once	TRBJ2-5	TGTGCCAGCAGTTCCGCGTCGGAGGCCCAAGAGACCCAGTACTTC	CASSSASEAQETQYF
.	TRBV18	.	TRBJ2-6	TGTGCCAGCTCACCGTCAGGTGGGGCCAACGTCCTGACTTTC	CASSPSGGANVLTF
.	TRBV3-1/TRBV3-2	.	TRBJ2-3	TGTGCCAGCAGCCGAGAAACCGGGACTTCCACAGATACGCAGTATTTT	CASSRETGTSTDTQYF
.	TRBV7-3	once	TRBJ2-2	TGTGCCAGCAGCTTAGGGCTGGCCAGGGGCGCCGGGGAGCTGTTTTTT	CASSLGLARGAGELFF
.	TRBV9	.	TRBJ2-3	TGTGCCAGCAGCGTTACTGTGGTCATGGATACGCAGTATTTT	CASSVTVVMDTQYF
TRBD2	TRBV10-1	.	TRBJ2-7	TGCGCCAGCAGTGCGGCCCTAGCGGGTGGAAACGAGCAGTACTTC	CASSAALAGGNEQYF
.	TRBV24-1	.	TRBJ2-5	TGTGCCACCAGCGGGTGGGAAGAGACCCAGTACTTC	CATSGWEETQYF
TRBD2	TRBV10-1	.	TRBJ2-2	TGCGCCAGCAGTGGGGCTAGCGGGAGCAGGGACACCGGGGAGCTGTTTTTT	CASSGASGSRDTGELFF
.	TRBV7-9	.	TRBJ2-2	TGTGCCAGCAGCATCCTAGGGGGGGGAACCGGGGAGCTGTTTTTT	CASSILGGGTGELFF
.	TRBV5-1	medium-sized	TRBJ2-7	TGCGCCAGCAGCTTTGGGCCAGGGGACGAGCAGTACTTC	CASSFGPGDEQYF
.	TRBV3-1/TRBV3-2	.	TRBJ2-7	TGTGCCAGCAGCCAAGTGCCCCAGGGATCCTACGAGCAGTACTTC	CASSQVPQGSYEQYF
.	TRBV2	.	TRBJ2-1	TGTGCCAGCAAACGGGATAGCGGCTACAATGAGCAGTTCTTC	CASKRDSGYNEQFF
.	TRBV2	many	TRBJ2-2	TGTGCCAGCAGCGCAGAAAAGCTAGACACCGGGGAGCTGTTTTTT	CASSAEKLDTGELFF
TRBD2	TRBV2	few	TRBJ2-1	TGTGCCAGCAGCACACCGGGACTAGTCTCCAATGAGCAGTTCTTC	CASSTPGLVSNEQFF
TRBD2	TRBV7-3	.	TRBJ2-5	TGTGCCAGCAGCCGTACTAGCGGGGAAGAGACCCAGTACTTC	CASSRTSGEETQYF
.	TRBV5-1	few	TRBJ2-2	TGCGCCAGCACCCCGGGTGGGGCGGAGACCGGGGAGCTGTTTTTT	CASTPGGAETGELFF
.	TRBV6-1	.	TRBJ1-2	TGTGCCAGCAGTGAAGCGATCACCGGGGTTTTCTATGGCTACACCTTC	CASSEAITGVFYGYTF
TRBD1	TRBV6-5	.	TRBJ1-2	TGTGCCACCGCGACAGGGTGGGAACCCTATGGCTACACCTTC	CATATGWEPYGYTF
TRBD1	TRBV30	.	TRBJ2-1	TGTGCCTGGGGGCGACAGGGGATGGATTTACTGGCATTGGATGGCAATGAGCAGTTCTTC	CAWGRQGMDLLALDGNEQFF